This T cell receptor (beta chain) is from a study of untreated major depressive disorder (dated 2018 in TCRdb). Turning to the overall study: In this cross-sectional case-control comparison, antidepressant-free major depressive disorder patients and individually matched non-depressed controls were compared on T cell phenotype and TCR repertoire. The TCRbeta sequencing followed up on differences in Vbeta 5.1, Vbeta 11 and Vbeta 22 usage that flow cytometry had shown in the whole cohort.

The Qiagen DNeasy Blood and Tissue Kit was used to extract total genomic DNA from the purified CD4+ T cells. Using immunoSEQ immunosequencing protocols, the TCRbeta CDR3 region, as defined by IMGT, was amplified and sequenced. In the original analysis: The immunoSEQ service preprocessed the raw sequence data to correct PCR and sequencing errors. After being loaded into the immunoSEQ Analyzer, the data underwent further analysis with VDJtools v1.0.7. The paired Wilcoxon signed-rank test was used to test differences between patients and controls. As stored in TCRdb, this immuneACCESS dataset retains in-frame rearrangements with V and J assigned. A fraction of the clones does not appear; measured against another copy, unresolved V genes explain less than half of the discrepancy, and the remainder lacks a known reason. That table furnishes V, J and clone size, whereas the DNA furnished D and trimming. Recorded for this sample are 10,000 to 15,000 clones; 75% to 95% of them occurred a single time. The ten biggest clones cover more than 1.5% of the sample.

CDR1 SNHLY and CDR2 FYNNEI are derived from the germline V gene. The CDR3 runs 14 amino acids, cysteine and phenylalanine included. Solely the CDR3 DNA is kept, with 42 bases framed from the first base. A distance of 16 bases separates the germline ends of V and J, which lose 8 bases and 3 bases respectively. Remarks on this clone: Its antigen is not yet known. No base-level quality is on record; no much larger clone is a single base apart.

Each depressed patient was pairwise matched to a non-depressed control for sex, age, current smoking status and body mass index. All participants were of European descent. Patients were diagnosed with major depressive disorder by DSM-IV criteria and had a Hamilton Rating Scale for Depression score of 18 or higher. No psychiatric medication, including antidepressants, had been taken by patients for at least 8 weeks before enrollment. Among the patients, depression severity spanned the moderate-to-severe range. All participants were excluded for major medical conditions, Axis I/II comorbidities, regular medication or illicit drug use, or drinking over 100 g alcohol weekly. Roughly 30 ml of peripheral blood was drawn into EDTA tubes from each participant. Thawed PBMCs underwent magnetic negative selection with the BD IMag Human CD4 T Lymphocyte Enrichment Set to purify CD4+ T cells. Flow cytometry confirmed that the CD4+ enrichment method typically gave roughly 96% purity. A subgroup of roughly 5 case-control pairs, chosen blind to chemokine receptor expression and flow-cytometric repertoire skewing results, underwent TCRbeta sequencing. All blood samples were drawn in the morning at 8:00 a.m., and PBMCs were separated by Ficoll-Hypaque gradient centrifugation. Until being assayed, PBMCs were kept in liquid nitrogen after cryopreservation by gradual cooling to -80 degrees C.

What the research found in general, with its limitations: For the sequencing comparisons, one-tailed planned tests were applied to only three preselected Vbeta families. Sequencing confirmed higher TRBV05-01 (Vbeta 5.1) usage among CD4+ T cells of depressed patients than controls, with p = 0.040 in a one-tailed test. The top five TRBV05-01 clones in every sequenced subject were all private clones. In the sequencing data, TRBV25-01 and TRBV02-01 usage was found to follow the flow-cytometry pattern, although statistical significance was not reached. Because of the strict matching and exclusion criteria, the study sample was comparatively small, which limits how generalizable the findings are.

The TCR sequence derives from a woman in her 30s with major depressive disorder. The chain was built from TRBV2 and TRBJ1-1; the D gene is perhaps TRBD1, from 6 matching bases. The source material was CD4+ T cells from PBMCs. DNA sequence: TGTGCCAGCCTGGAGGGGGGATTGGACACTGAAGCTTTCTTT. This yields the protein CASLEGGLDTEAFF. The full variable domain, completed from the reference TRBV2 and TRBJ1-1 proteins outside the CDR3, reads EPEVTQTPSHQVTQMGQEVILRCVPISNHLYFYWYRQILGQKVEFLVSFYNNEISEKSEIFDDQFSVERPDGSNFTLKIRSTKLEDSAMYFCASLEGGLDTEAFFGQGTRLTVV.